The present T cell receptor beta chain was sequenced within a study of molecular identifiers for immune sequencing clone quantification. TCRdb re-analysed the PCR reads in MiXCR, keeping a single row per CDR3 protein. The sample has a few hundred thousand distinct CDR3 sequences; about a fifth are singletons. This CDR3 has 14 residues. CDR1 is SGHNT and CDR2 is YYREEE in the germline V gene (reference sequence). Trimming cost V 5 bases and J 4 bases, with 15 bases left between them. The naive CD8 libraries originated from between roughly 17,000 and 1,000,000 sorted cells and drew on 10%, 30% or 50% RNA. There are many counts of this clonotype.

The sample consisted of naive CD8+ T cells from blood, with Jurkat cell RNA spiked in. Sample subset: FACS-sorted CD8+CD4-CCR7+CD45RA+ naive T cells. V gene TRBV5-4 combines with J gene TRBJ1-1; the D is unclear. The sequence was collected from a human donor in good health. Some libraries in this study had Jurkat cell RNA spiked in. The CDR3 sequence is CASSPVPGSTEAFF. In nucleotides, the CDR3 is TGTGCCAGCAGTCCGGTCCCGGGGAGCACTGAAGCTTTCTTT. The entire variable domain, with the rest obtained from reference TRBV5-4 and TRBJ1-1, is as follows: ETGVTQSPTHLIKTRGQQVTLRCSSQSGHNTVSWYQQALGQGPQFIFQYYREEENGRGNFPPRFSGLQFPNYSSELNVNALELDDSALYLCASSPVPGSTEAFFGQGTRLTVV.